Following are 27 T cell receptor beta chains from one sample sequenced in a study of STAT5B mutations in CD4+ large granular lymphocyte leukemia. The assay was immunoSEQ multiplex PCR, and TCRdb's table has in-frame clones only and misses some. In the table there are approximately 31,000 clones, around three quarters of which are singletons. The sequencing sample was made of CD4+ T cells from blood buffy coats. These receptors were taken from a human donor in good health.

The V call is TRBV2, the J call TRBJ1-1; 9 nucleotides line up with TRBD1. The CDR3 covers 13 residues. V was clipped by 8 bases and J by 0 bases; unmatched bases: 1. Germline CDR1 SNHLY, CDR2 FYNNEI. The DNA of the CDR3 is TGTGCCAGCGGGACAGGGCTGAACACTGAAGCTTTCTTT. Translating gives CASGTGLNTEAFF. The full variable domain, completed using reference TRBV2 and TRBJ1-1, is EPEVTQTPSHQVTQMGQEVILRCVPISNHLYFYWYRQILGQKVEFLVSFYNNEISEKSEIFDDQFSVERPDGSNFTLKIRSTKLEDSAMYFCASGTGLNTEAFFGQGTRLTVV.

The chain recombines TRBV9 with TRBJ1-1; a weak D match, TRBD1 (5 bases). The germline CDR1 and CDR2 sequences are SGDLS and YYNGEE. The CDR3 consists of 15 residues. Trimming left V 3 bases short and J 0 bases short, with 12 bases between. CDR3 residues: CASSGGGDMNTEAFF. Here the CDR3 DNA reads TGTGCCAGCAGCGGTGGGGGAGACATGAACACTGAAGCTTTCTTT.

CDR3 sequence: CASSFHGGNIQYF. The CDR3 DNA is TGTGCCAGCAGCTTCCACGGGGGAAACATTCAGTACTTC. The gene calls are TRBV7-2 and TRBJ2-4; D is possibly TRBD2 (6 bases). Trimming took off 3 bases at V and 6 bases at J, with 9 bases between the two ends. The CDR3 is 13 amino acids. Germline lookup yields CDR1 SGHTA and CDR2 FQGNSA.

The CDR3 protein is CASSLVRGTDTQYF. CDR3 nucleotide sequence: TGTGCCAGCAGCTTAGTTCGGGGCACAGATACGCAGTATTTT. The chain couples TRBV7-2 to TRBJ2-3; D gene ambiguous. The length of the CDR3 is 14 residues. Germline CDR1 reads SGHTA; CDR2 reads FQGNSA. The V gene lost 1 base and the J gene lost 1 base, with 6 bases spanning the gap.

Only a few counts were recorded for this clone. Here the CDR3 reads CASSRKGTEAFF. DNA for the CDR3: TGTGCCAGCAGCCGTAAAGGGACTGAAGCTTTCTTT. The V and J genes are TRBV6-5 and TRBJ1-1; no reliable D call. V lost 6 bases and J 5 bases, leaving 10 bases between the germline ends. Germline-derived CDR1 and CDR2 are MNHEY and SVGAGI. This CDR3 spans 12 amino acids.

The chain uses TRBV10-3 and TRBJ1-4, with TRBD1 matching 7 bases. Trimming cost V 10 bases and J 0 bases; bases outside gene matches: 5. CDR3 size: 14 residues. Germline CDR1 reads ENHRY; CDR2 reads SYGVKD. The CDR3 DNA sequence: TGTGCCACCTGGGACAGCCCAACTAATGAAAAACTGTTTTTT. Its translation is CATWDSPTNEKLFF.

The chain joins TRBV2 to TRBJ1-2, with unresolved D. Germline V gives CDR1 SNHLY, CDR2 FYNNEI. With 4 bases removed from V and 3 bases from J, the gap between germline ends came to 9 bases. The length of the CDR3 is 13 residues. In DNA, the CDR3 is TGTGCCAGCAGTGGAGGGTCCCACTATGGCTACACCTTC. Its translation: CASSGGSHYGYTF. The full variable domain, with the rest looked up from reference TRBV2 and TRBJ1-2, is EPEVTQTPSHQVTQMGQEVILRCVPISNHLYFYWYRQILGQKVEFLVSFYNNEISEKSEIFDDQFSVERPDGSNFTLKIRSTKLEDSAMYFCASSGGSHYGYTFGSGTRLTVV.

Only a few counts were recorded for this clone. The chain employs TRBV19 and TRBJ1-1; 7 positions agree with TRBD1. Germline loops: CDR1 LNHDA, CDR2 SQIVND (reference sequence). Losses at the gene ends were 5 bases for V and 2 bases for J; bases not matched to a gene: 8. The CDR3 is made up of 15 amino acids. CDR3 protein: CASSGYRGPNTEAFF. CDR3 DNA: TGTGCCAGTAGTGGGTACAGGGGCCCCAACACTGAAGCTTTCTTT.

The J gene is TRBJ2-3, the V gene TRBV21-1; TRBD2 is the table's D call, not checked against the DNA. TRBV21-1 is deemed a pseudogene. CDR3 length equals 16 residues. CDR3 nucleotides: TGTGCCAGCAGCCTAAGGGCTAGCGGTGGGGGAGATACGCAGTATTTT. Residues: CASSLRASGGGDTQYF.

This clone was seen more than once but under ten times. The rearrangement uses TRBV19 and TRBJ1-5, with a tentative D call TRBD1 (6 bases). Trimming took 5 bases from V and 9 from J, leaving 20 bases between them. This CDR3 region has 15 residues. Germline assignment: CDR1 LNHDA and CDR2 SQIVND (reference sequence). This CDR3 reads CASSPGQVYDLPQHF. CDR3 nucleotide sequence: TGTGCCAGTAGTCCGGGACAAGTCTATGATTTGCCCCAGCATTTT.

The chain couples TRBV29-1 to TRBJ1-3; no clear D. Germline loops: CDR1 SQVTM, CDR2 ANQGSEA. The ends were cut back, 7 bases at V and 4 bases at J, with 11 bases in the middle. This CDR3 has 12 residues. CDR3 amino acids: CSARVSGNTIYF. In DNA, the CDR3 is TGCAGCGCCCGGGTCTCGGGAAACACCATATATTTT.

This chain joins TRBV5-1 and TRBJ1-1, with D possibly matching TRBD1 (6 bases). The germline gives CDR1 SGHRS, CDR2 YFSETQ. This CDR3 spans 14 amino acids. Trimming took off 4 bases at V and 4 bases at J, with 14 bases between the two ends. The CDR3 DNA is TGCGCCAGCAGCGTATTAACAGGGCGCACTGAAGCTTTCTTT. Translation gives CASSVLTGRTEAFF.

The rearrangement links TRBV4-3 to TRBJ1-5; TRBD1 might be the D (6 bases). Germline V gene sequence: CDR1 LGHNA, CDR2 YSLEER. The CDR3 sequence is 16 residues long. Trimming stripped 0 bases from V and 5 bases from J, with 14 bases between. CDR3 DNA sequence: TGCGCCAGCAGCCAAGATCTCGGACAGTTTTATCAGCCCCAGCATTTT. This sequence encodes CASSQDLGQFYQPQHF.

This chain uses TRBV10-2 with TRBJ1-2; TRBD1 aligns across 8 bases. CDR1 and CDR2 (germline): WSHSY, SAAADI. The junction had 10 bases not matched to a gene; V was cut back by 6 bases and J by 1 base. The CDR3 is 16 residues long. CDR3 sequence: CASRPDGTGFNYGYTF. Here the CDR3 DNA reads TGCGCCAGCAGGCCAGACGGGACAGGATTTAACTATGGCTACACCTTC.

The chain couples TRBV19 to TRBJ1-4; D perhaps matches TRBD1 (5 bases). Trimming took 5 bases from V and 8 from J, leaving 18 bases between them. The germline V gene encodes CDR1 LNHDA and CDR2 SQIVND (reference sequence). CDR3 length: 15 residues. The CDR3 DNA follows: TGTGCCAGTAGTCCCAGCGGCGTGGGACGGGAAAAACTGTTTTTT. It specifies CASSPSGVGREKLFF. Full variable domain (remainder filled in from reference TRBV19 and TRBJ1-4): DGGITQSPKYLFRKEGQNVTLSCEQNLNHDAMYWYRQDPGQGLRLIYYSQIVNDFQKGDIAEGYSVSREKKESFPLTVTSAQKNPTAFYLCASSPSGVGREKLFFGSGTQLSVL.

This chain joins TRBV10-3 and TRBJ1-6; D is possibly TRBD1 (5 bases). Per germline, CDR1 ENHRY and CDR2 SYGVKD. This CDR3 is 13 amino acids long. V gave up 6 bases and J gave up 5 bases, with 8 bases separating them. This CDR3 is CAIRGQDNSPLHF. CDR3 in DNA: TGTGCCATCAGGGGGCAAGATAATTCACCCCTCCACTTT.

J is TRBJ1-4 and V is TRBV27; D gene uncertain. Trimming cost V 2 bases and J 7 bases, with 11 bases left between them. The CDR3 is 14 residues long. Germline V gene lookup returns CDR1 MNHEY and CDR2 SMNVEV (reference sequence). The CDR3 protein is CASSLNPTGEKLFF. CDR3 bases: TGTGCCAGCAGTTTAAATCCAACGGGTGAAAAACTGTTTTTT.

V usage is TRBV7-9 and J usage is TRBJ2-5; TRBD1 matches at 10 bases. The germline V gene encodes CDR1 SEHNR and CDR2 FQNEAQ (reference sequence). V shed 3 bases and J 5 bases; nucleotides not matched to a gene: 3. The CDR3 spans 14 residues. CDR3 sequence: CASSLGQGIETQYF. CDR3 DNA sequence: TGTGCCAGCAGCTTGGGACAGGGGATTGAGACCCAGTACTTC.

The J gene is TRBJ2-5, the V gene TRBV29-1; D gene ambiguous. Germline V gene sequence: CDR1 SQVTM, CDR2 ANQGSEA. CDR3 length: 13 residues. With 3 bases removed from V and 1 base from J, the gap between germline ends came to 9 bases. The DNA for the CDR3 is TGCAGCGTTGAGTCCCGGTTCCAAGAGACCCAGTACTTC. Protein: CSVESRFQETQYF.

This clone was counted a few times. The chain links TRBV30 to TRBJ2-7; 8 bases align to TRBD2. The CDR3 has 14 residues. Germline CDR1 and CDR2: GTSNPN and SVGIG (reference sequence). The J segment lost 1 base and the V segment lost 2 bases, leaving 4 bases of the junction unmatched. The CDR3 DNA reads TGTGCCTGGAGTATCGGCGGGGGGTCCTACGAGCAGTACTTC. Translated: CAWSIGGGSYEQYF.

This chain joins TRBV11-2 and TRBJ2-2, with 9 bases aligning to TRBD1. The V and J ends lost 6 bases and 8 bases, in that order; junction bases with no gene match: 10. The CDR3 length is 15 residues. The germline V gene has CDR1 SGHAT and CDR2 FQNNGV. CDR3 loop: CASRYYRGRGGELFF. CDR3 sequence (DNA): TGTGCCAGCAGATATTACAGGGGGCGCGGTGGGGAGCTGTTTTTT.

This clone has just one count. The chain couples TRBV12-5 to TRBJ2-5; weak D call: TRBD1 (6 bases). V was pared by 8 bases and J by 2 bases, with 12 bases between. The germline CDR1 and CDR2 sequences are LGHNT and FRNRAP. This CDR3 comprises 13 residues. The CDR3 protein is CASTRDTQETQYF. The CDR3 DNA is TGTGCTAGTACCCGGGACACTCAAGAGACCCAGTACTTC.

The chain is built from TRBV5-4 and TRBJ2-3; D remains ambiguous. The CDR3 covers 13 residues. Germline V lookup: CDR1 SGHNT, CDR2 YYREEE (reference sequence). Trimming took 0 bases from V and 4 from J, leaving 6 bases between them. CDR3 DNA: TGTGCCAGCAGCTTGGCTGGTGCAGATACGCAGTATTTT. As protein: CASSLAGADTQYF.

As DNA, the CDR3 is TGCAGCGTTGAGTCGCGGGGCGTCACAGATACGCAGTATTTT. This sequence encodes CSVESRGVTDTQYF. This chain joins TRBV29-1 and TRBJ2-3, with D possibly being TRBD2 (6 bases). V lost 3 bases and J lost 2, with 12 bases in between. The CDR3 covers 14 residues. Germline values: CDR1 SQVTM, CDR2 ANQGSEA.

The J gene is TRBJ1-1, the V gene TRBV11-2; 8 bases agree with TRBD1. The V gene's germline CDR1 is SGHAT and CDR2 FQNNGV. The junction had 2 bases not matched to a gene; V was cut back by 5 bases and J by 0 bases. CDR3 length equals 14 residues. CDR3 coding DNA: TGTGCCAGCAGCCCGACAGGGGTGAACACTGAAGCTTTCTTT. Protein sequence: CASSPTGVNTEAFF.

The rearrangement links TRBV18 to TRBJ2-1, with 9 positions matching TRBD1. Germline trimming cut 1 base from V and 5 bases from J; bases unmatched to any gene: 6. The CDR3 length is 16 residues. CDR1 and CDR2 (germline): KGHSH, LQKENI. The chain's CDR3 is CASSPRQGGTNNEQFF. The CDR3 bases are TGTGCCAGCTCACCACGACAGGGGGGGACCAACAATGAGCAGTTCTTC. The complete variable domain, with remaining parts taken from reference TRBV18 and TRBJ2-1, reads NAGVMQNPRHLVRRRGQEARLRCSPMKGHSHVYWYRQLPEEGLKFMVYLQKENIIDESGMPKERFSAEFPKEGPSILRIQQVVRGDSAAYFCASSPRQGGTNNEQFFGPGTRLTVL.

The rearrangement links TRBV7-2 to TRBJ1-6, with D uncertain. Germline assignment: CDR1 SGHTA and CDR2 FQGNSA. The CDR3 totals 16 residues. Between the trimmed V and J ends, which lost 1 base and 8 bases, there was a span of 15 bases. This CDR3 is CASSLEVGSRHSPLHF. The CDR3, as DNA: TGTGCCAGCAGCTTAGAGGTTGGGAGCAGGCATTCACCCCTCCACTTT.